The rows below give T cell receptor beta chains drawn from one sample of a study of shared clonotypes between healthy human individuals. Data came from immunoSEQ multiplex PCR; TCRdb stores just in-frame clones and leaves some out. This sample has roughly 2,000,000 clones, with about 94% found just once. The sample comprised naive CD8+ T cells sorted from blood. These receptors originate from a man in his late teens or twenties in good health. CDR3s include the opening cysteine and the closing phenylalanine or tryptophan. A D gene is named only where the DNA matches it firmly.

TRBV29-1	TRBD1	TRBJ2-7	CSAVGQGHEQYF
TRBV27	NA	TRBJ2-2	CASSQENTGELFF
TRBV19	NA	TRBJ2-5	CASSPAAYGETQYF
TRBV15	NA	TRBJ1-1	CATSIRRDNTEAFF
TRBV6-1	TRBD2	TRBJ2-7	CASNPSGLSSEQYF
TRBV11-3	NA	TRBJ1-1	CASSPRAGMDLTEAFF
TRBV4-1	NA	TRBJ1-2	CASSQGVVYSNYGYTF
TRBV2	NA	TRBJ2-2	CASSEAVVVAPGELFF
TRBV7-9	TRBD2	TRBJ2-1	CASSPPGVASGSNEQFF
TRBV6-6	NA	TRBJ2-7	CASSYSEMTYEQYF
TRBV28	NA	TRBJ2-3	CASSFRLTDTQYF
TRBV15	TRBD2	TRBJ2-1	CATSRDPVRTSAYNEQFF
TRBV6-5	NA	TRBJ1-4	CASSYSGRATNEKLFF
TRBV6-6	NA	TRBJ2-3	CASSYSSGPSTDTQYF
TRBV4-1	TRBD1	TRBJ1-2	CASSPAGTGSFGYTF
TRBV5-6	NA	TRBJ1-2	CASSLDREISGYTF
TRBV7-9	NA	TRBJ1-3	CASSLSVGPGNTIYF
TRBV4-3	NA	TRBJ1-1	CASRSIVNTEAFF
TRBV28	NA	TRBJ1-2	CASSRGGLLFGGYTF
TRBV29-1	NA	TRBJ2-1	CSVLKNSYNEQFF
TRBV4-3	NA	TRBJ1-2	CASSQTWNRASNYGYTF
TRBV9	NA	TRBJ2-3	CASRDSPGTGDTDTQYF
TRBV2	NA	TRBJ2-7	CASSEGFGGGHEQYF
TRBV18	TRBD1	TRBJ2-7	CASSPSPGQDPYEQYF
TRBV7-9	TRBD2	TRBJ2-1	CASSSPQIAGGQFF
TRBV5-1	TRBD2	TRBJ2-7	CASSLEGSGGALEQYF
TRBV7-6	TRBD2	TRBJ2-2	CASSYELAGTVNTGELFF
TRBV4-1	NA	TRBJ2-3	CASSQGRGTDTQYF
TRBV7-9	NA	TRBJ1-2	CASSLDEGLEGYTF
TRBV4-3	NA	TRBJ2-1	CASSQGTEGPNEQFF
TRBV27	NA	TRBJ1-5	CASSLGGRYEPQHF
TRBV7-9	NA	TRBJ1-1	CASSLDREVAFF
TRBV6-5	TRBD1	TRBJ2-5	CASSYAGGEGTQYF
TRBV5-4	NA	TRBJ2-3	CASSLGVTSTDTQYF
TRBV9	TRBD2	TRBJ2-2	CATQRGGNTGELFF
TRBV20-1	NA	TRBJ2-1	CSASYMGEQFF
TRBV7-9	NA	TRBJ1-1	CASSLGVGGDTEAFF
TRBV27	NA	TRBJ1-2	CASRHPGEDYGYTF
TRBV21-1	NA	TRBJ2-5	CASSSGDRGQEETQYF
TRBV25-1	NA	TRBJ2-3	CASTWGPDTQYF
TRBV19	NA	TRBJ2-7	CASSIGTGSRSEQYF
TRBV14	TRBD2	TRBJ2-1	CASSLLAGAANEQFF
TRBV27	NA	TRBJ2-5	CASSLLSGVETQYF
TRBV30	NA	TRBJ2-7	CAWSVLGTGQYF
TRBV7-9	NA	TRBJ2-2	CASLELGADTGELFF
TRBV9	TRBD2	TRBJ2-5	CASSVAPRLAGGQETQYF
TRBV21-1	NA	TRBJ2-7	CASRSDAGTNYEQYF
TRBV6-5	NA	TRBJ2-7	CASSSLDTPYEQYF